This TCR beta chain was documented in a study of blood T cells in healthy people across ages. General observations from the study: As age increased, TCR beta diversity per million T cells fell in a roughly linear fashion. PBMCs were not sorted, which prevented a conclusive comparison of naive versus antigen-experienced cells. The donors' CMV status was not determined, possibly confounding changes in expanded clonotypes.

To note about this clonotype: Its target is not known.

CDR1 is SGDLS and CDR2 is YYNGEE in the germline V gene. V lost 3 bases to trimming and J lost 5 bases, with 20 bases between them. This CDR3 region has 16 residues. Together with a sample-barcoded 5' primer, a J-beta primer mix was included in a second PCR lasting about 6 to 11 cycles. TCRdb processed the 5' RACE reads anew with MiXCR; each CDR3 protein has one entry. The sample lists roughly 1,500,000 distinct CDR3 sequences, roughly 32% occurring once. The source is a woman aged 25 to 39 in good health. Sequencing was performed on blood. This chain links TRBV9 with TRBJ1-1; D remains unclear. CDR3 bases: TGTGCCAGCAGCGGAGGCTTCCGGGAGAAAAAGACTGAAGCTTTCTTT. Translating it yields CASSGGFREKKTEAFF.